This entry describes one T cell receptor (beta chain). This sample was included in a study of blood T cell repertoires in COVID-19. The overall study: PBMCs, B-cell-depleted T cells, or T cells provided the cDNA or gDNA that made up the material.

Original handling: Estimated nucleated cell counts came from reference gene primer amplification. Generated by immunoSEQ multiplex PCR, the TCRdb table keeps only in-frame clones and is missing some. The DNA was the basis for D and trimming; V, J and clone size are from that table. This table holds 250,000 to 300,000 clones, roughly four fifths found once. V dropped 5 bases and J dropped 4; count of bases not matched to a gene: 8. CDR3 length equals 15 residues. Looked up from germline, CDR1 is LNHDA and CDR2 is SQIVND (reference sequence). Self-reported history from a screening survey and questionnaire set each donor's cohort. Cohort 3 recovery required two negative PCRs, clearance, or symptom resolution.

The genes are TRBV19 and TRBJ1-2; 9 nucleotides match TRBD1. Material for sequencing was PBMCs or T cells enriched from blood (not recorded which). This TCR was recovered from a man aged 50 or older who had recovered from COVID-19. The CDR3 here is CASSPRTGDTYGYTF. CDR3 bases: TGTGCCAGTAGTCCTAGGACAGGGGACACCTATGGCTACACCTTC.